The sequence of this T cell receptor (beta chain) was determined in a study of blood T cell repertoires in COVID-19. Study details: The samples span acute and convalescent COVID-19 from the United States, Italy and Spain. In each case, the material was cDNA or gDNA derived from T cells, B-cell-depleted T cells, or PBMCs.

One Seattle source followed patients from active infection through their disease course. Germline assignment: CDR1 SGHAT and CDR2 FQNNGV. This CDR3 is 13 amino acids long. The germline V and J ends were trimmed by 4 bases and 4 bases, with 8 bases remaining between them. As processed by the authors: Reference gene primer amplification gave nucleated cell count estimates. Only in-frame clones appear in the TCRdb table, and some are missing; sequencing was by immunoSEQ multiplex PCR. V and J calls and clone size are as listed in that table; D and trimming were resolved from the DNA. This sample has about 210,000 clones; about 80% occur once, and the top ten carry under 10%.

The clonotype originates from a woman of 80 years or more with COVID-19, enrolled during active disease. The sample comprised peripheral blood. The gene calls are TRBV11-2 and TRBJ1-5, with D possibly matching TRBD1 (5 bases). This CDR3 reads CASSSGGNQPQHF. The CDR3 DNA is TGTGCCAGCAGCTCGGGGGGGAATCAGCCCCAGCATTTT. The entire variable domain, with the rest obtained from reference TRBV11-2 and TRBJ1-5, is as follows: EAGVAQSPRYKIIEKRQSVAFWCNPISGHATLYWYQQILGQGPKLLIQFQNNGVVDDSQLPKDRFSAERLKGVDSTLKIQPAKLEDSAVYLCASSSGGNQPQHFGDGTRLSIL.